Below, one T cell receptor (beta chain) is given with its context. This clone appeared once. The clone's antigen remains unknown. Base qualities were left out, and no much larger clone turns up one base away. The CDR3 sequence holds 14 residues, the cysteine and phenylalanine included. The read is trimmed to its CDR3 DNA, 42 bases read in frame from base 1. CDR1 MNHNS and CDR2 SASEGT are derived from the germline V gene. V and J are truncated by 1 base and 5 bases respectively, leaving an intervening sequence of 9 bases. This sample was taken from a study of OX40 agonist ivuxolimab in advanced cancers. Broadly, across the study: Ivuxolimab, which targeted the costimulatory receptor OX40 (CD134), was an agonistic, fully human IgG2 monoclonal antibody. In the dose-escalation cohort, 70% to 85% of patients were male, and the mean age was around 60 years, with a range of 23 to 79. Partial responses occurred in three dose-escalation patients, of whom one had hepatocellular carcinoma and two had cutaneous melanoma. Peripheral TCRbeta sequencing aimed to test whether ivuxolimab altered TCR sequence diversity and caused clonal T-cell expansion. The paper describes the monotherapy dose-escalation part (N ≈ 52 patients) of the phase I trial of ivuxolimab. Prior anti-PD-1, anti-PD-L1 or anti-CTLA-4 therapy was permitted, and checkpoint inhibitors had been received by roughly 42% of dose-escalation patients. Among the roughly 50 dose-escalation patients, around 19 had hepatocellular carcinoma, approximately 15 melanoma, 9 renal cell carcinoma and 9 head and neck cancer. Intravenous ivuxolimab was administered to patients every 2 weeks at six dose levels: 0.01, 0.1, 0.3, 1.5, 3 and 10 mg/kg. Overall study outcomes, separate from this receptor: At doses of 0.1 to 3.0 mg/kg, clonal expansion of both CD4+ and CD8+ blood T cells was observed from baseline to week 6. Which antigens the clonally expanded peripheral T cells were specific for was not determined. Partial responders in the 0.1-3.0 mg/kg groups had among the lowest normalized peripheral clonal expansion, especially among CD8+ T cells. After ivuxolimab, CD8+ T cells had more expanded clones than CD4+ T cells on average. Low levels of normalized T-cell clonal expansion were also shown by some nonresponding patients.

The trial excluded patients who had a history of autoimmune disease or who were on systemic immunosuppression. Peripheral blood for TCR sequencing was collected from all dose cohorts at baseline, on cycle 4 day 1, and on cycle 7 day 1. Samples came from an open-label, multicenter, first-in-human phase I dose-escalation trial of ivuxolimab. The trial enrolled adults with locally advanced or metastatic head and neck squamous cell, hepatocellular, melanoma or renal cell carcinoma. CD4+ and CD8+ T cells were sorted separately from peripheral blood before TCR sequencing. Genomic DNA was isolated from the sorted cells so that the TCRbeta CDR3 region could be sequenced. The immunoSEQ Assay was used to sequence the TCRbeta CDR3 regions. Imported from immuneACCESS, the table was reduced by TCRdb to in-frame sequences with V and J called. These copies leave out some clones; in studies compared against another copy, an unresolved V gene accounts for under half, and the cause of the remainder is not known. The sample yields some 50,000 clones; approximately 75% were counted once. Over 0.6% of the sample comes from the top ten.

The sequence derives from an adult with an advanced solid tumor such as melanoma, head and neck, liver or kidney cancer. Material: CD4+ or CD8+ T cells sorted from blood, obtained in a trial of the OX40 agonist ivuxolimab. The receptor chain draws on TRBV6-1 and TRBJ1-3; no D gene can be assigned with confidence. The CDR3: CASSEGTNRNTIYF. In nucleotide form, the sequence is TGTGCCAGCAGTGAAGGCACCAATCGAAACACCATATATTTT.